This T cell receptor (beta chain) originates from a study of blood T cell repertoires in COVID-19. Background on the study: Collection of acute and convalescent COVID-19 samples took place in the United States, Italy and Spain.

Study processing details: Amplification from reference gene primers served as the basis for estimated nucleated cell counts. Repertoires were generated with immunoSEQ multiplex PCR, while TCRdb's copy carries only in-frame clones and drops some. V, J and clone size are those of that table, while D and trimming were read from the DNA. The table records roughly 220,000 clones, approximately 85% of them present only once. Germline CDR1 is SSHAT and CDR2 is FNYEAQ (reference sequence). The CDR3 runs to 15 residues. The trim removed 5 bases at V and 2 bases at J, leaving 7 bases unmatched. The sequence was obtained from a man in his forties or fifties who had recovered from COVID-19. The sample was peripheral blood. V and J are TRBV7-7 and TRBJ2-5, with 8 bases lining up with TRBD1. CDR3 sequence reads: CASSIGQGGQETQYF. The CDR3 nucleotides read TGTGCCAGCAGCATAGGACAGGGCGGACAAGAGACCCAGTACTTC.